The 3 T cell receptor beta chains listed next were all sequenced from one sample in a study of T cell responses to AZD1222 COVID-19 vaccine. Produced via immunoSEQ multiplex PCR; TCRdb's table is partial and in-frame only. The table lists 140,000 to 150,000 clones, about 90% of them singletons. The starting material was peripheral blood, obtained on day 0 of AZD1222 vaccination. The source is an adult in good health.

The V call is TRBV29-1, the J call TRBJ2-6, with 7 bases fitting TRBD1. This CDR3 has 15 residues. Germline assignment: CDR1 SQVTM and CDR2 ANQGSEA. V was clipped by 5 bases and J by 4 bases; unmatched bases: 8. CDR3 sequence reads: CSVQGDRLGANVLTF. CDR3 in DNA: TGCAGCGTTCAGGGGGATCGGCTGGGGGCCAACGTCCTGACTTTC.

The chain couples TRBV18 to TRBJ2-1; either TRBD1 or TRBD2 may supply D (5 bases each). This CDR3 spans 14 amino acids. Germline loops: CDR1 KGHSH, CDR2 LQKENI. The V and J ends lost 0 bases and 12 bases respectively, with 15 bases between them. The CDR3 loop is CASSPPGRMLGQFF. The CDR3, as DNA: TGTGCCAGCTCACCACCGGGACGGATGCTTGGGCAGTTCTTC. Together with reference TRBV18 and TRBJ2-1, the CDR3 gives the full variable domain: NAGVMQNPRHLVRRRGQEARLRCSPMKGHSHVYWYRQLPEEGLKFMVYLQKENIIDESGMPKERFSAEFPKEGPSILRIQQVVRGDSAAYFCASSPPGRMLGQFFGPGTRLTVL.

V and J are TRBV13 and TRBJ2-4; 8 nucleotides line up with TRBD2. This CDR3 region has 14 residues. Germline V gene lookup returns CDR1 PRHDT and CDR2 FYEKMQ (reference sequence). J was trimmed by 0 bases and V by 7 bases; bases with no gene match: 2. The CDR3 region is CASTGGLAKNIQYF. The CDR3, as DNA: TGTGCCAGCACGGGGGGGCTAGCCAAAAACATTCAGTACTTC.